This TCR beta chain was captured by sequencing in a study of PD-L1 blockade in urothelial cancer. Study details: Researchers found blood samples held a median of 141,255 T cells.

For this clone: Other DNA sequences of this sample code for an identical CDR3.

TCRdb keeps only in-frame clones here, not all; method: immunoSEQ multiplex PCR. The table records roughly 120,000 clones, 80% to 95% of them present only once. This CDR3 has 14 residues. J gave up 1 base and V 2 bases, and 1 base lay outside the gene matches. Germline CDR1 and CDR2: KGHSH and LQKENI. Noted time point: peripheral blood 6 weeks after treatment start. The V and J genes are TRBV18 and TRBJ2-5, with TRBD2 identical over 7 bases. The specimen was PBMCs, collected around atezolizumab (anti-PD-L1) treatment. The sequence came from a man aged 60-69 years with urothelial cancer. CDR3 in DNA: TGTGCCAGCTCACCAGGACTAGGCCAAGAGACCCAGTACTTC. Translated: CASSPGLGQETQYF. Drawing the rest from reference TRBV18 and TRBJ2-5, the complete variable domain is NAGVMQNPRHLVRRRGQEARLRCSPMKGHSHVYWYRQLPEEGLKFMVYLQKENIIDESGMPKERFSAEFPKEGPSILRIQQVVRGDSAAYFCASSPGLGQETQYFGPGTRLLVL.